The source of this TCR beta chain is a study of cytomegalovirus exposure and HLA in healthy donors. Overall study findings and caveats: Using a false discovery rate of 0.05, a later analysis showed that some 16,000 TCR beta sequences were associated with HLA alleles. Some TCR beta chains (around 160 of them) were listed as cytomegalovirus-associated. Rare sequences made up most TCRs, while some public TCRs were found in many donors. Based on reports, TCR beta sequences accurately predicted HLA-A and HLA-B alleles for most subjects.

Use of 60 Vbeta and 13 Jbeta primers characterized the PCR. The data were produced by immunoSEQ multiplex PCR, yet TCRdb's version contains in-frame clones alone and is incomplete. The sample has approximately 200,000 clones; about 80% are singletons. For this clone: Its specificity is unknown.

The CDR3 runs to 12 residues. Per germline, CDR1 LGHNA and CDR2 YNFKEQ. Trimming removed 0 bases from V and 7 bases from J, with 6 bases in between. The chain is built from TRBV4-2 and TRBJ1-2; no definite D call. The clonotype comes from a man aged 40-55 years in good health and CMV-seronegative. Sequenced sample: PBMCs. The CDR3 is CASSQDTGGYTF. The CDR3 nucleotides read TGTGCCAGCAGCCAAGATACTGGTGGCTACACCTTC.